The 3 T cell receptor beta chains below all came from one sample that was sequenced in a study of graft-versus-host responses after intestinal transplantation (dated by TCRdb to about 2021). These receptors' targets are unknown. The label giving this sample's time point can be read as: cells obtained before transplantation from donor or recipient. Libraries were constructed by the immunoSEQ multiplex PCR assay. TCRdb took over this immuneACCESS table, retaining in-frame rearrangements with V and J assigned. Such tables are incomplete; in checked studies, under half of the missing clones stem from an unresolved V gene, and the remainder is unexplained. The sample records around 69,000 clones, 90% of which are singletons. The top ten clones comprise less than 5% of the sample. Specimen: unstimulated CD8+ T cells sorted from spleen or lymph node cells, collected before transplant. Receptors originate from a human donor who was the organ donor for an intestinal transplant.

This chain connects TRBV6-4 to TRBJ1-4; D perhaps matches TRBD1 (5 bases). The CDR3 totals 16 residues. Trimming removed 6 bases at V and 1 base at J, with 15 bases between. Germline CDR1 reads MRHNA; CDR2 reads SNTAGT. Written as DNA, the CDR3 is TGTGCCAGCAGCCCTACTGACAGCTTAACTAATGAAAAACTGTTTTTT. Protein: CASSPTDSLTNEKLFF.

The V and J genes are TRBV4-2 and TRBJ2-1; 13 bases align to TRBD2. The J segment lost 2 bases and the V segment lost 0 bases, leaving 7 bases of the junction unmatched. Germline assignment: CDR1 LGHNA and CDR2 YNFKEQ. The CDR3 runs 19 residues. The DNA for the CDR3 is TGTGCCAGCAGCCAAGAGACTAGCGGGGGGACACCTCCCTACAATGAGCAGTTCTTC. Amino acids: CASSQETSGGTPPYNEQFF.

For the CDR3, the DNA is TGTGCCAGTAGCGCGACAGGGGAGGGGACTGAAGCTTTCTTT. This sequence encodes CASSATGEGTEAFF. The rearrangement links TRBV19 to TRBJ1-1, with 8 bases matching TRBD1. This CDR3 region has 14 residues. Germline trimming cut 6 bases from V and 5 bases from J; bases unmatched to any gene: 8. Per germline, CDR1 LNHDA and CDR2 SQIVND (reference sequence).